This is a list of T cell receptor beta chains from one sample in a study of patients and donors after allogeneic stem cell transplantation. TCRdb passed the RT-PCR reads through MiXCR, listing each CDR3 protein once. The sample yields approximately 90,000 distinct CDR3 sequences, 5% seen once. The material sequenced was blood, either unsorted or a sorted T cell fraction (not recorded which). The receptors here all came from a human donor who was either an allogeneic HSCT recipient or a stem cell or donor lymphocyte infusion donor (not recorded which). It is not recorded whose cells these are; they may come from a transplant donor. The CDR3 runs from the conserved cysteine through the conserved F or W. Fields, in order: CDR3 DNA, CDR3 protein, V gene, J gene, clone size, D gene. A D gene is named only where the DNA matches it firmly. Size values are once, few and many counts, or a class for expanded clones, and some rows have none.

cdr3_nt: TGTGCCAGTAGTACCCCGGGCAGGGCATTGGACGGGACCCAGTACTTC; cdr3_aa: CASSTPGRALDGTQYF; v_call: TRBV19; j_call: TRBJ2-5; clone_size: few; d_call: .
cdr3_nt: TGCGCCAGCAGCTCCTTAGCGGGGGGCCCGTCAGATACGCAGTATTTT; cdr3_aa: CASSSLAGGPSDTQYF; v_call: TRBV5-1; j_call: TRBJ2-3; clone_size: many; d_call: TRBD2
cdr3_nt: TGTGCCAGCAGTGTGGCCCTTAGCGGGGGCAATACGCAGTATTTT; cdr3_aa: CASSVALSGGNTQYF; v_call: TRBV12-3/TRBV12-4; j_call: TRBJ2-3; clone_size: many; d_call: TRBD2
cdr3_nt: TGCGCCAGCACCCTGACAGGGACCTACGAGCAGTACTTC; cdr3_aa: CASTLTGTYEQYF; v_call: TRBV5-1; j_call: TRBJ2-7; clone_size: many; d_call: TRBD1
cdr3_nt: TGTGCCAGCAGTCCCCGGACAGGGGGCACCGGGGAGCTGTTTTTT; cdr3_aa: CASSPRTGGTGELFF; v_call: TRBV12-3/TRBV12-4; j_call: TRBJ2-2; clone_size: many; d_call: TRBD1
cdr3_nt: TGTGCCAGCAGCTCGGACCTACGTAAGGCCCAGTACTTC; cdr3_aa: CASSSDLRKAQYF; v_call: TRBV11-2; j_call: TRBJ2-5; clone_size: many; d_call: .
cdr3_nt: TGTGCCATCAGTGACGGACAGGGCGGTGGCTACACCTTC; cdr3_aa: CAISDGQGGGYTF; v_call: TRBV10-3; j_call: TRBJ1-2; clone_size: .; d_call: TRBD1
cdr3_nt: TGTGCCAGCAGCCCGTCACGAACAGCGGATACGCAGTATTTT; cdr3_aa: CASSPSRTADTQYF; v_call: TRBV3-1; j_call: TRBJ2-3; clone_size: few; d_call: .
cdr3_nt: TGTGCCAGCAGTGTCCAGGCGGGAGCCAAAAACATTCAGTACTTC; cdr3_aa: CASSVQAGAKNIQYF; v_call: TRBV6-1; j_call: TRBJ2-4; clone_size: many; d_call: .
cdr3_nt: TGTGCCAGCAGCTTAAGTTCCCCCGGAGGGGCCAACGTCCTGACTTTC; cdr3_aa: CASSLSSPGGANVLTF; v_call: TRBV7-3; j_call: TRBJ2-6; clone_size: .; d_call: .
cdr3_nt: TGTGCCAGCATAGAGGGCAGCAGAAACACCATATATTTT; cdr3_aa: CASIEGSRNTIYF; v_call: TRBV6-6; j_call: TRBJ1-3; clone_size: many; d_call: .
cdr3_nt: TGTGCCAGCAGCTTAGATACAGGGGTCGAGAACACTGAAGCTTTCTTT; cdr3_aa: CASSLDTGVENTEAFF; v_call: TRBV7-9; j_call: TRBJ1-1; clone_size: .; d_call: TRBD1
cdr3_nt: TGCGCCAGCAGCCAAGATGGAACAGGGGGCGAGCAGTACTTC; cdr3_aa: CASSQDGTGGEQYF; v_call: TRBV4-1; j_call: TRBJ2-7; clone_size: many; d_call: TRBD1
cdr3_nt: TGCGCCAGCAGCTTGGCCCGGTCTGGGGCCAACGTCCTGACTTTC; cdr3_aa: CASSLARSGANVLTF; v_call: TRBV5-1; j_call: TRBJ2-6; clone_size: many; d_call: .
cdr3_nt: TGTGCCAGCAGCCCGACAACAGCCAACACTGAAGCTTTCTTT; cdr3_aa: CASSPTTANTEAFF; v_call: TRBV7-3; j_call: TRBJ1-1; clone_size: many; d_call: .
cdr3_nt: TGTGCCAGCAGCATTCCTAGCGGGGGGACCGGTCTTGGGGAGCAGTTCTTC; cdr3_aa: CASSIPSGGTGLGEQFF; v_call: TRBV5-4; j_call: TRBJ2-1; clone_size: few; d_call: TRBD2
cdr3_nt: TGCAGTGCTAGAGTACAGCCAGATCAGCCCCAGCATTTT; cdr3_aa: CSARVQPDQPQHF; v_call: TRBV20-1; j_call: TRBJ1-5; clone_size: many; d_call: .
cdr3_nt: TGTGCCAGCAGCCAAGATCTGGCAGGCTATGGCTACACCTTC; cdr3_aa: CASSQDLAGYGYTF; v_call: TRBV3-1; j_call: TRBJ1-2; clone_size: many; d_call: .
cdr3_nt: TGTGCCAGCTCGGGGACAGCTTTCCTCGAGCAGTACTTC; cdr3_aa: CASSGTAFLEQYF; v_call: TRBV18; j_call: TRBJ2-7; clone_size: few; d_call: TRBD1
cdr3_nt: TGTGCCAGCAGCCAAGCACGGGCTGAAGCTTTCTTT; cdr3_aa: CASSQARAEAFF; v_call: TRBV3-1; j_call: TRBJ1-1; clone_size: few; d_call: .
cdr3_nt: TGTGCCATCAGTGGGGGTTTGCAAGAGACCCAGTACTTC; cdr3_aa: CAISGGLQETQYF; v_call: TRBV10-3; j_call: TRBJ2-5; clone_size: many; d_call: .
cdr3_nt: TGTGCCAGCAGTCCAGGGGGCGGGCCTAGCACAGATACGCAGTATTTT; cdr3_aa: CASSPGGGPSTDTQYF; v_call: TRBV27; j_call: TRBJ2-3; clone_size: many; d_call: TRBD1
cdr3_nt: TGTGCCAGCAGTCCAGCGGGCATGAATGAGCAGTTCTTC; cdr3_aa: CASSPAGMNEQFF; v_call: TRBV11-2; j_call: TRBJ2-1; clone_size: .; d_call: .